The T cell receptor (beta chain) under discussion was sequenced for a study of early T cells in non-severe SARS-CoV-2 infection. Study in general: Chains were not paired, and sequencing was done on bulk RNA from unsorted whole blood.

Study-wide results and limits: Comparison of clonotypes with VDJdb favored anti-spike CD8 responses while missing private and CD4 specificities.

Trimming pared 6 bases from V and 1 base from J, leaving 12 bases between. This CDR3 comprises 14 residues. Germline values: CDR1 ENHRY, CDR2 SYGVKD. Unique molecular identifiers were affixed to single, distinct cDNA molecules. TCRdb re-called the 5' RACE reads with MiXCR, one entry per CDR3 protein. The table includes 11,000 or so distinct CDR3 sequences, around 4.9% detected once. This clonotype was recorded many times. What it recognizes is unknown. The sample consisted of whole blood. V and J are TRBV10-3 and TRBJ1-1; D not certain. This receptor was identified in an adult who was a healthcare worker with PCR-confirmed SARS-CoV-2 infection or an uninfected control (not recorded which). CDR3 DNA sequence: TGTGCCATCAGAAGACACAGTGAGAACACTGAAGCTTTCTTT. The encoded protein is CAIRRHSENTEAFF.